This entry lists 28 T cell receptor beta chains sequenced from one sample in a study of identifying expanded T cells in peripheral blood. Measured with immunoSEQ multiplex PCR; TCRdb has only the in-frame clones, and not every one. The sample holds 84,000 or so clones, around 89% seen once. The sequencing input was blood. These receptors were obtained from a person aged 18 to 75 in good health.

The J gene is TRBJ1-2, the V gene TRBV23-1, with 7 nucleotides matching TRBD1. TRBV23-1 is given ORF status, its function remaining uncertain. Trimming removed 3 bases from V and 7 bases from J; junction bases left unmatched: 14. The CDR3 totals 16 residues. CDR3 bases: TGCGCCAGCAGTCACGCCGTGCGACAGGGTACCAGTGGCTACACCTTC. Translating it yields CASSHAVRQGTSGYTF.

This clone has only a few counts. The V and J genes are TRBV5-6 and TRBJ2-2; unclear D gene. Germline values: CDR1 SGHDT, CDR2 YYEEEE. V lost 5 bases and J 0 bases, leaving 11 bases between the germline ends. The CDR3 loop spans 15 amino acids. The CDR3 loop is CASRPIESNTGELFF. The CDR3 coding sequence is TGTGCCAGCAGGCCGATAGAGTCGAACACCGGGGAGCTGTTTTTT.

This chain connects TRBV29-1 to TRBJ2-5, with D perhaps TRBD2 (5 bases). This CDR3 has 12 residues. With 5 bases removed from V and 7 bases from J, the gap between germline ends came to 14 bases. CDR1 SQVTM and CDR2 ANQGSEA come from the germline V gene. The CDR3 reads CSVSPNEGTQYF. CDR3 DNA: TGCAGCGTTTCCCCCAATGAGGGGACCCAGTACTTC.

The table lists this clone with a count of one. The J gene is TRBJ2-7, the V gene TRBV19; the D gene is possibly TRBD1 (6 bases). The CDR3 sequence is 15 residues long. V dropped 2 bases and J dropped 3 bases, with 14 bases sitting between them. Per germline, CDR1 LNHDA and CDR2 SQIVND (reference sequence). CDR3 DNA sequence: TGTGCCAGTAGTATAACATCACAGGGACGCTACGAGCAGTACTTC. It yields the protein CASSITSQGRYEQYF.

The chain is built from TRBV5-1 and TRBJ1-6; D not resolved. Germline-derived CDR1 and CDR2 are SGHRS and YFSETQ. The V and J ends lost 0 bases and 8 bases respectively, with 9 bases between them. The CDR3 has 14 amino acids. CDR3: CASSLGEVDSPLHF. The CDR3 nucleotides are TGCGCCAGCAGCTTGGGGGAGGTTGATTCACCCCTCCACTTT.

The V gene is TRBV14, the J gene TRBJ2-1; D is undetermined. V gave up 0 bases and J gave up 4 bases, with 4 bases separating them. The CDR3 runs 13 residues. Per the germline V gene, CDR1 is SGHDN and CDR2 is FVKESK. The CDR3 DNA reads TGTGCCAGCAGCCAAGAGCTGTACAATGAGCAGTTCTTC. Translation: CASSQELYNEQFF.

As to this clone: Other DNA sequences in this sample translate to the same CDR3. The chain recombines TRBV23-1 with TRBJ1-2; weak D call: TRBD1 (5 bases). TRBV23-1 is assigned to the ORF class and has an uncertain function. V was pared by 2 bases and J by 4 bases, with 17 bases between. The CDR3 runs to 16 residues. CDR3 protein: CASSQPFSTDSYGYTF. The CDR3 DNA follows: TGCGCCAGCAGTCAACCCTTTTCGACAGACTCCTATGGCTACACCTTC.

With respect to this clone: Other DNA sequences in this specimen translate into the identical CDR3. The chain carries TRBV19 and TRBJ1-5, with D possibly being TRBD1 (6 bases). Trimming stripped 5 bases from V and 1 base from J, with 9 bases between. CDR1 is LNHDA and CDR2 is SQIVND in the germline V gene (reference sequence). The CDR3 runs 14 residues. The CDR3 is CASSWGASNQPQHF. In DNA form, the CDR3 reads TGTGCCAGTAGTTGGGGGGCGAGCAATCAGCCCCAGCATTTT.

This sequence joins TRBV11-2 and TRBJ2-7; 8 positions match TRBD2. Trimming took 4 bases from V and 2 from J; bases not matched to a gene: 19. The CDR3 spans 19 residues. Germline lookup yields CDR1 SGHAT and CDR2 FQNNGV. This CDR3 reads CASSSLKFGSSGSPYEQYF. Written as DNA, the CDR3 is TGTGCCAGCAGCTCCCTCAAGTTTGGTTCCAGCGGGAGCCCCTACGAGCAGTACTTC. Full variable domain (rest looked up from reference TRBV11-2 and TRBJ2-7): EAGVAQSPRYKIIEKRQSVAFWCNPISGHATLYWYQQILGQGPKLLIQFQNNGVVDDSQLPKDRFSAERLKGVDSTLKIQPAKLEDSAVYLCASSSLKFGSSGSPYEQYFGPGTRLTVT.

The chain carries TRBV7-9 and TRBJ1-2; D unclear. The V end was cut by 7 bases, the J end by 6 bases, with 18 bases between. This CDR3 comprises 14 residues. The germline V gene has CDR1 SEHNR and CDR2 FQNEAQ (reference sequence). Here the CDR3 reads CASTGSWGFDGYTF. As DNA, the CDR3 is TGTGCCAGCACCGGTAGCTGGGGTTTTGATGGCTACACCTTC.

This clone has only one observation. The J gene is TRBJ2-3, the V gene TRBV9; D is uncertain. Germline V gene data show CDR1 as SGDLS and CDR2 as YYNGEE. Trimming pared 3 bases from V and 5 bases from J, leaving 22 bases between. This CDR3 region has 17 residues. CDR3 coding DNA: TGTGCCAGCAGCGCATTGCCTCAAGTAGCTCGCGGAGATACGCAGTATTTT. Residues: CASSALPQVARGDTQYF.

The V call is TRBV21-1, the J call TRBJ2-5; no DNA check was done on the table's D call, TRBD2. TRBV21-1 has pseudogene status. CDR3 size: 16 residues. For the CDR3, the DNA is TGTGCCAGCAGCAAATGGGCGGGGGGGCCCCGAGAGACCCAGTACTTC. Amino acid sequence: CASSKWAGGPRETQYF.

The CDR3 loop is CASKRGAFTEAFF. The CDR3 DNA follows: TGTGCCAGCAAGCGGGGGGCGTTCACTGAAGCTTTCTTT. The chain recombines TRBV5-6 with TRBJ1-1; possible D gene TRBD1, 6 bases. Germline V lookup: CDR1 SGHDT, CDR2 YYEEEE. CDR3 size: 13 residues. Trimming left V 6 bases short and J 4 bases short, with 13 bases between. Full variable domain (remainder filled in from reference TRBV5-6 and TRBJ1-1): DAGVTQSPTHLIKTRGQQVTLRCSPKSGHDTVSWYQQALGQGPQFIFQYYEEEERQRGNFPDRFSGHQFPNYSSELNVNALLLGDSALYLCASKRGAFTEAFFGQGTRLTVV.

The CDR3 region has the DNA TGTGCCAGCAGCGACTCAGCGGGAGATACGCAGTATTTT. Protein product: CASSDSAGDTQYF. The chain recombines TRBV7-8 with TRBJ2-3; possible D gene TRBD2, 6 bases. The CDR3 is 13 residues long. V lost 5 bases and J 5 bases, leaving 11 bases between the germline ends. Germline V gene data show CDR1 as SGHVS and CDR2 as FQNEAQ.

The chain joins TRBV11-2 to TRBJ1-3; D gene uncertain. CDR3 length: 14 amino acids. The ends were cut back, 4 bases at V and 4 bases at J, with 11 bases in the middle. CDR1 is SGHAT, CDR2 FQNNGV, per germline. The CDR3 region is CASSSPSGGNTIYF. DNA of the CDR3: TGTGCCAGCAGCTCCCCCTCTGGGGGAAACACCATATATTTT.

The chain is built from TRBV4-3 and TRBJ2-7; D remains ambiguous. Germline loops: CDR1 LGHNA, CDR2 YSLEER. V was trimmed by 1 base and J by 0 bases, leaving 10 bases between them. This CDR3 is 15 amino acids long. The CDR3 region has the DNA TGCGCCAGCAGCCAAGGGACGTCTAGCTCCTACGAGCAGTACTTC. Its protein is CASSQGTSSSYEQYF.

The rearrangement joins TRBV12-5 to TRBJ2-3; D gene uncertain. Germline CDR1 and CDR2: LGHNT and FRNRAP. The CDR3 length is 12 residues. Trimming cost V 7 bases and J 0 bases, with 5 bases left between them. The CDR3 reads CASAPSTDTQYF. For the CDR3, the DNA is TGTGCTAGTGCCCCAAGCACAGATACGCAGTATTTT. The whole variable domain, remainder taken from reference TRBV12-5 and TRBJ2-3, is DARVTQTPRHKVTEMGQEVTMRCQPILGHNTVFWYRQTMMQGLELLAYFRNRAPLDDSGMPKDRFSAEMPDATLATLKIQPSEPRDSAVYFCASAPSTDTQYFGPGTRLTVL.

The chain employs TRBV10-3 and TRBJ2-1; TRBD2 agrees at 13 bases. With 0 bases clipped from V and 10 bases from J, the junction kept 6 bases outside the gene matches. The CDR3 is 16 amino acids. The germline CDR1 and CDR2 sequences are ENHRY and SYGVKD. The CDR3: CAISESLGTSGTEQFF. CDR3 DNA sequence: TGTGCCATCAGTGAGTCGTTAGGGACTAGCGGGACGGAGCAGTTCTTC.

J is TRBJ2-5 and V is TRBV7-2; perhaps TRBD1 as D (6 bases). Germline V gives CDR1 SGHTA, CDR2 FQGNSA. V was clipped by 6 bases and J by 5 bases, with 13 bases between them. This CDR3 has 13 residues. The CDR3 DNA reads as TGTGCCAGCAGTTCAGGACAGTGGGAGACCCAGTACTTC. Translated, it gives CASSSGQWETQYF.

The chain employs TRBV27 and TRBJ1-6; D might be TRBD1 (6 bases). This CDR3 region has 14 residues. CDR1 MNHEY and CDR2 SMNVEV come from the germline V gene (reference sequence). Trimming shortened V by 6 bases and J by 8 bases, and 14 bases separated the two germline ends. DNA for the CDR3: TGTGCCAGCAGACCAACAGGGTTCTATTCACCCCTCCACTTT. This sequence encodes CASRPTGFYSPLHF.

The V call is TRBV28, the J call TRBJ2-5; D possibly uses TRBD1 or TRBD2 (5 bases each). Trimming took 1 base from V and 4 from J, leaving 10 bases between them. Germline loops: CDR1 MDHEN, CDR2 SYDVKM. The CDR3 runs to 14 residues. The CDR3 nucleotides are TGTGCCAGCAGTTTATCGCCGGGACGAGAGACCCAGTACTTC. Its protein is CASSLSPGRETQYF.

Only a few counts were recorded for this clone. The rearrangement joins TRBV11-2 to TRBJ1-4; no reliable D call. V was pared by 3 bases and J by 7 bases, with 3 bases between. CDR1 is SGHAT and CDR2 is FQNNGV in the germline V gene. The CDR3 extends over 11 amino acids. This CDR3 is CASSLSEKLFF. The CDR3 nucleotides are TGTGCCAGCAGCTTGAGTGAAAAACTGTTTTTT.

The gene calls are TRBV28 and TRBJ2-1; the D gene could be TRBD1 or TRBD2 (5 bases each). From germline, CDR1 is MDHEN and CDR2 SYDVKM. The CDR3 is made up of 14 amino acids. V was clipped by 5 bases and J by 8 bases, with 16 bases between them. CDR3 loop: CASSTPGLWDEQFF. CDR3 nucleotide sequence: TGTGCCAGCAGTACCCCGGGGCTTTGGGATGAGCAGTTCTTC.

This rearrangement joins TRBV7-2 to TRBJ2-7; a weak D match, TRBD1 (5 bases). Between the trimmed V and J ends, which lost 4 bases and 2 bases, there was a span of 12 bases. The CDR3 has 14 residues. From germline, CDR1 is SGHTA and CDR2 FQGNSA. CDR3 DNA: TGTGCCAGCAGCTCAAGGGGTGTGACCTACGAGCAGTACTTC. It is translated as CASSSRGVTYEQYF.

This sequence joins TRBV5-1 and TRBJ2-1, with 11 bases fitting TRBD2. CDR1 SGHRS and CDR2 YFSETQ come from the germline V gene. V lost 5 bases and J lost 1; bases outside the gene matches: 11. The CDR3 has 18 amino acids. The CDR3 spells CASSILAGGQGSYNEQFF. CDR3 DNA sequence: TGCGCCAGCAGTATCCTAGCGGGAGGCCAGGGATCCTACAATGAGCAGTTCTTC.

The CDR3 nucleotides are TGTGCCAGCAGCCCCTTAGCGGGTTCCTACGAGCAGTACTTC. Its translation: CASSPLAGSYEQYF. The chain employs TRBV7-8 and TRBJ2-7; 7 bases line up with TRBD2. Trimming took 5 bases from V and 1 from J; bases not matched to a gene: 5. The CDR3 has 14 amino acids. Germline V lookup: CDR1 SGHVS, CDR2 FQNEAQ.

The chain recombines TRBV7-6 with TRBJ1-5, with 8 bases matching TRBD1. Germline assignment: CDR1 SGHVS and CDR2 FNYEAQ. This CDR3 region has 17 residues. V lost 5 bases to trimming and J lost 1 base; unmatched junction nucleotides: 10. CDR3 coding DNA: TGTGCCAGCAGCCGCGCCCGGACAGGGCTAAGCAATCAGCCCCAGCATTTT. Its protein is CASSRARTGLSNQPQHF.

The genes are TRBV7-2 and TRBJ2-7, with a tentative D call TRBD1 (6 bases). The germline V gene encodes CDR1 SGHTA and CDR2 FQGNSA. V was clipped by 1 base and J by 3 bases, with 10 bases between them. CDR3 length: 14 residues. This CDR3 is CASSLDTGYYEQYF. The CDR3 nucleotides are TGTGCCAGCAGCTTAGATACAGGGTACTACGAGCAGTACTTC.